Listed here are 11 T cell receptor beta chains from one sample, sequenced in a study of radiation and T cells in renal cell carcinoma. Only in-frame clones appear in the TCRdb table, and some are missing; sequencing was by immunoSEQ multiplex PCR. The data show around 140,000 clones, with around 78% seen just once and approximately 22% held by the top ten. Documented time point: baseline pretreatment blood. Treatment meaning: 15 Gy SBRT to primary tumor, nephrectomy 4 weeks later. The input for sequencing was blood, taken from a patient whose treatment included radiotherapy and nephrectomy. These receptors originate from a woman in her forties or fifties with renal cell carcinoma.

The chain is built from TRBV9 and TRBJ2-5; D gene ambiguous. This CDR3 has 12 residues. V lost 2 bases to trimming and J lost 5 bases, with 7 bases between them. CDR1 and CDR2 (germline): SGDLS, YYNGEE. This CDR3 reads CASSVEKETQYF. CDR3 bases: TGTGCCAGCAGCGTTGAGAAGGAGACCCAGTACTTC.

The rearrangement links TRBV7-9 to TRBJ2-1, with 8 bases lining up with TRBD1. The CDR3 contains 17 residues. Trimming took 5 bases from V and 2 from J; bases not matched to a gene: 11. Looked up from germline, CDR1 is SEHNR and CDR2 is FQNEAQ (reference sequence). The CDR3 protein is CASSPPTAGGPYNEQFF. In nucleotides, the CDR3 is TGTGCCAGCAGCCCTCCCACAGCAGGGGGCCCCTACAATGAGCAGTTCTTC.

V usage is TRBV4-3 and J usage is TRBJ2-2; TRBD1 matches 8 bases. The CDR3 extends over 16 amino acids. Germline CDR1 LGHNA, CDR2 YSLEER. V lost 0 bases to trimming and J lost 3 bases; unmatched junction nucleotides: 3. CDR3 nucleotides: TGCGCCAGCAGCCAAGATCCGGACAGGGACACCGGGGAGCTGTTTTTT. As protein: CASSQDPDRDTGELFF.

The J gene is TRBJ2-5, the V gene TRBV7-9, with D possibly matching TRBD2 (7 bases). Trimming left V 6 bases short and J 4 bases short, with 15 bases between. This CDR3 has 14 residues. Germline V lookup: CDR1 SEHNR, CDR2 FQNEAQ (reference sequence). CDR3 coding DNA: TGTGCCAGCAGACCAGGAAGGGGGGGAGAGACCCAGTACTTC. Protein product: CASRPGRGGETQYF.

This chain uses TRBV5-1 with TRBJ2-7; 9 bases fit TRBD1. The CDR3 length is 13 residues. With V trimmed by 6 bases and J by 6 bases, 7 bases remained unmatched. The V gene's germline CDR1 is SGHRS and CDR2 YFSETQ. In DNA, the CDR3 is TGCGCCAGCACGAGGGACAGGGAAGGCGAGCAGTACTTC. It is translated as CASTRDREGEQYF.

The rearrangement uses TRBV4-3 and TRBJ2-7, with TRBD1 matching over 7 bases. Germline CDR1 is LGHNA and CDR2 is YSLEER. The V and J ends lost 4 bases and 2 bases, in that order; junction bases with no gene match: 11. The CDR3 runs to 16 residues. This CDR3 reads CASSRAGTESTYEQYF. As DNA, the CDR3 is TGCGCCAGCAGCCGGGCAGGGACAGAGTCAACCTACGAGCAGTACTTC.

This sequence joins TRBV5-6 and TRBJ2-2; D might be TRBD1 or TRBD2, each matching 5 bases. Trimming shortened V by 4 bases and J by 6 bases, and 10 bases separated the two germline ends. Germline CDR1 SGHDT, CDR2 YYEEEE. The CDR3 contains 13 residues. The CDR3 loop is CASSLRGSGELFF. Written as DNA, the CDR3 is TGTGCCAGCAGCCTGAGGGGTTCCGGGGAGCTGTTTTTT.

This clone was found once. The chain joins TRBV4-2 to TRBJ1-3; D gene uncertain. This CDR3 contains 13 residues. Germline assignment: CDR1 LGHNA and CDR2 YNFKEQ. With 4 bases removed from V and 4 bases from J, the gap between germline ends came to 8 bases. Written as DNA, the CDR3 is TGTGCCAGCAGCCGAGGAGCCGGAAACACCATATATTTT. It yields the protein CASSRGAGNTIYF.

The sample holds one count of this clone. CDR3: CASSQGLGQGSEQYF. In DNA, the CDR3 is TGCGCCAGCAGCCAAGGGCTTGGACAGGGGTCCGAGCAGTACTTC. V and J are TRBV4-3 and TRBJ2-7, with TRBD1 identical over 9 bases. The ends lost 1 base at V and 6 bases at J; junction bases unmatched: 7. Germline V gene lookup returns CDR1 LGHNA and CDR2 YSLEER. This CDR3 has 15 amino acids.

The rearrangement joins TRBV4-2 to TRBJ2-7; D uncertain. CDR3 length equals 14 residues. Germline V gives CDR1 LGHNA, CDR2 YNFKEQ. V gave up 2 bases and J gave up 12 bases, with 20 bases separating them. The CDR3 nucleotides are TGTGCCAGCAGCCAATTAGTCGCTCCAAACACCCCGTACTTC. Its translation is CASSQLVAPNTPYF.

On this clone: Other DNA sequences in the sample encode the same CDR3. The rearrangement links TRBV9 to TRBJ2-1, with D tentatively TRBD2 (5 bases). Trimming shortened V by 2 bases and J by 3 bases, and 12 bases separated the two germline ends. Looked up from germline, CDR1 is SGDLS and CDR2 is YYNGEE. CDR3 length equals 15 residues. CDR3 DNA sequence: TGTGCCAGCAGCGTCAACGGCCGGGACTACAATGAGCAGTTCTTC. It yields the protein CASSVNGRDYNEQFF.